The T cell receptor (beta chain) described here comes from a study of cytomegalovirus exposure and HLA in healthy donors. The CDR3 runs to 11 residues. V was clipped by 4 bases and J by 10 bases, with 7 bases between them. Germline lookup yields CDR1 SNHLY and CDR2 FYNNEI. PCR employed 60 Vbeta and 13 Jbeta primers. The assay was immunoSEQ multiplex PCR, and TCRdb's table has in-frame clones only and misses some. This table has over 75,000 clones, 84% appearing once. Sequenced: PBMCs. The rearrangement uses TRBV2 and TRBJ2-2; D gene uncertain. This sequence originates from a woman younger than 35 in good health and CMV-seropositive. In DNA, the CDR3 is TGTGCCAGCAGTGGTGGGCAGGAGCTGTTTTTT. Encoded protein: CASSGGQELFF. Using reference TRBV2 and TRBJ2-2 for the parts outside the CDR3, the full variable domain is EPEVTQTPSHQVTQMGQEVILRCVPISNHLYFYWYRQILGQKVEFLVSFYNNEISEKSEIFDDQFSVERPDGSNFTLKIRSTKLEDSAMYFCASSGGQELFFGEGSRLTVL.